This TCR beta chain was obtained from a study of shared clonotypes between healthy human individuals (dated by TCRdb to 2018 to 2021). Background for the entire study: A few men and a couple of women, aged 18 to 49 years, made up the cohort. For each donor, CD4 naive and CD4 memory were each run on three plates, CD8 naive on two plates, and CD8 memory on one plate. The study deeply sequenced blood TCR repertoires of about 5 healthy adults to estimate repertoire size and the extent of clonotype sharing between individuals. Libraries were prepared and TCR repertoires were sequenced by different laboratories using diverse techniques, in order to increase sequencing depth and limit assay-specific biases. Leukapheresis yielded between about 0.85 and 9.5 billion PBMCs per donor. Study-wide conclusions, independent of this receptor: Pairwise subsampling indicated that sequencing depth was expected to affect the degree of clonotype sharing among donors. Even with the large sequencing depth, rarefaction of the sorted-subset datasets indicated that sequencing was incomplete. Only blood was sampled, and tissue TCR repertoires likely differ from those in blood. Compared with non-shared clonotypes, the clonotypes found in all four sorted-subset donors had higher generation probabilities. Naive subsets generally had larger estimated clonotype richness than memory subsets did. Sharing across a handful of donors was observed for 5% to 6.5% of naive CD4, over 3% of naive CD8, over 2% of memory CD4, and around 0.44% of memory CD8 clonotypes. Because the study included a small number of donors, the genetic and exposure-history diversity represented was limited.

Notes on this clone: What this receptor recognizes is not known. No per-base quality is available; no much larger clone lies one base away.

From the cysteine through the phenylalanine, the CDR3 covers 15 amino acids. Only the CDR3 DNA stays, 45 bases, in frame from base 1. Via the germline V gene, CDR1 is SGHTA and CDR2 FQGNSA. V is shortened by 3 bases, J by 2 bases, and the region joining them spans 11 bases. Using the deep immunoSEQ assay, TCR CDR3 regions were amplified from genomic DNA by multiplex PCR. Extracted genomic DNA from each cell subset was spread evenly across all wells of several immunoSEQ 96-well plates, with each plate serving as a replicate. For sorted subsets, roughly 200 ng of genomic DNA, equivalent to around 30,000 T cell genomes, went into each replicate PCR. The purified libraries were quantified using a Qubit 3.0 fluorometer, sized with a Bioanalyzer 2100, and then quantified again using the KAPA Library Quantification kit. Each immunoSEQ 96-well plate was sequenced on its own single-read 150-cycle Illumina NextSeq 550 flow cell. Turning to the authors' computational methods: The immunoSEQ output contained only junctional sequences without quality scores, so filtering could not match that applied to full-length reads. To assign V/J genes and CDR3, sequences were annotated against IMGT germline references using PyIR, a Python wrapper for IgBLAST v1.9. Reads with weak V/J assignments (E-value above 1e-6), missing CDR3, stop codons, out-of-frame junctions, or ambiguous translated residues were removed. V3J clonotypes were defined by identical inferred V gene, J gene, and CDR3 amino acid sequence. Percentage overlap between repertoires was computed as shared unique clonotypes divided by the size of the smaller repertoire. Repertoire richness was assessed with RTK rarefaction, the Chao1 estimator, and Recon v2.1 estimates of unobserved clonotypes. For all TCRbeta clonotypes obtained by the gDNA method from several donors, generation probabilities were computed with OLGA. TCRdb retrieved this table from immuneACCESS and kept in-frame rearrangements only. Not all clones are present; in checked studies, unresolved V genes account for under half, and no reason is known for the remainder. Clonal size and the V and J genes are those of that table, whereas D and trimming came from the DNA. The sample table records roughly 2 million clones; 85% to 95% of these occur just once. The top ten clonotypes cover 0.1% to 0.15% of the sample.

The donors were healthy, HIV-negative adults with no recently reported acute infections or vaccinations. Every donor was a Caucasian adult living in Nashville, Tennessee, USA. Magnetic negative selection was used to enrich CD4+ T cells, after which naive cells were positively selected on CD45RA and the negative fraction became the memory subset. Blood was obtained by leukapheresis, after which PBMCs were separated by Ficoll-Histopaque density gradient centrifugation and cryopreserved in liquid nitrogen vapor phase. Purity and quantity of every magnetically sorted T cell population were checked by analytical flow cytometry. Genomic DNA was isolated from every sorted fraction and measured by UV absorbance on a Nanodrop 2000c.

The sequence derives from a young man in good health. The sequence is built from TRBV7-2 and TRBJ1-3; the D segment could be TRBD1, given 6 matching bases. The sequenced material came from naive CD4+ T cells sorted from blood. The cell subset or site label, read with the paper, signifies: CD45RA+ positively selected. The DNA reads TGTGCCAGCAGCTTCGCACAGGGAACTGGAAACACCATATATTTT. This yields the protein CASSFAQGTGNTIYF.